Reported below is one T cell receptor beta chain. Its antigen is not known. Possible read error: a much larger clone is one base away. For TCR beta, libraries came from quantitative 5'-RACE with molecular barcodes. MiXCR, applied by TCRdb to the 5' RACE reads, yields one record per CDR3 protein. The profile covers roughly 220,000 distinct CDR3 sequences, with roughly a tenth appearing a single time and roughly a fifth taken by the ten largest. The data derive from a study of CD8 T cells in ankylosing spondylitis. Study outcomes and limitations: What appeared characteristic of ankylosing spondylitis blood was a TCR beta motif of eight highly homologous variants. Disease-linked clones, CD8+, were relatively rare in peripheral blood. Within matched ankylosing spondylitis synovial fluid, disease-linked clones were reportedly significantly enriched.

Between the trimmed V and J ends, which lost 3 bases and 5 bases, there was a span of 10 bases. CDR3 length: 13 amino acids. V usage is TRBV12-3 or TRBV12-4 and J usage is TRBJ1-1; D gene ambiguous. Sequencing input: blood, either unsorted or a sorted T cell fraction (not recorded which). The TCR comes from a male donor with ankylosing spondylitis or in good health (not recorded which). Written as DNA, the CDR3 is TGTGCCAGCAGTTTCGATCAGCGGACTGAAGCTTTCTTT. Protein sequence: CASSFDQRTEAFF.